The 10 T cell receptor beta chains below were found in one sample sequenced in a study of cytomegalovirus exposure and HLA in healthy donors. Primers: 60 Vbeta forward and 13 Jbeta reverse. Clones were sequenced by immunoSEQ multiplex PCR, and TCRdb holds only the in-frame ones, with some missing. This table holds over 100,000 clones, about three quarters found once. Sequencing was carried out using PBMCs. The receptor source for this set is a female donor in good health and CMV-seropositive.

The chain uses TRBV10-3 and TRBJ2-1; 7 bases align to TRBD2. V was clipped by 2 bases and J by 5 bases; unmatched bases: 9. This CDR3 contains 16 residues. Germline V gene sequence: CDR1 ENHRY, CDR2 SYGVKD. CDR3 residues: CAISEGNGLVDNEQFF. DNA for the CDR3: TGTGCCATCAGTGAGGGGAACGGACTAGTAGACAATGAGCAGTTCTTC.

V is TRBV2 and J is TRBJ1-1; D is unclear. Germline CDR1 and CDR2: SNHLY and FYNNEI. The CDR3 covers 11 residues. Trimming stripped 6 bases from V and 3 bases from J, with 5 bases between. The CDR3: CASSRDTEAFF. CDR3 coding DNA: TGTGCCAGCAGCCGGGACACTGAAGCTTTCTTT. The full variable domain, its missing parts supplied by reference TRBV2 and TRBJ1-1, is EPEVTQTPSHQVTQMGQEVILRCVPISNHLYFYWYRQILGQKVEFLVSFYNNEISEKSEIFDDQFSVERPDGSNFTLKIRSTKLEDSAMYFCASSRDTEAFFGQGTRLTVV.

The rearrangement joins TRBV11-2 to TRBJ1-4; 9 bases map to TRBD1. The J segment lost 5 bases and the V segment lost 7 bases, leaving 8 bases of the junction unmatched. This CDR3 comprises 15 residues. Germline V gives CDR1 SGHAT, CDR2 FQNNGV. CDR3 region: CASTELGQGNEKLFF. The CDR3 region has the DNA TGTGCCAGCACCGAATTAGGACAGGGGAATGAAAAACTGTTTTTT. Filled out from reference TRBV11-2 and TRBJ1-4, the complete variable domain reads EAGVAQSPRYKIIEKRQSVAFWCNPISGHATLYWYQQILGQGPKLLIQFQNNGVVDDSQLPKDRFSAERLKGVDSTLKIQPAKLEDSAVYLCASTELGQGNEKLFFGSGTQLSVL.

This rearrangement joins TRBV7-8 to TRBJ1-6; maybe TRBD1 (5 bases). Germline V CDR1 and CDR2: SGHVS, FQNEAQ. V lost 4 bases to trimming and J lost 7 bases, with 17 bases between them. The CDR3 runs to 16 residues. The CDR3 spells CASSSGTGLRNSPLHF. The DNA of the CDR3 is TGTGCCAGCAGCTCTGGCACGGGACTTAGAAATTCACCCCTCCACTTT.

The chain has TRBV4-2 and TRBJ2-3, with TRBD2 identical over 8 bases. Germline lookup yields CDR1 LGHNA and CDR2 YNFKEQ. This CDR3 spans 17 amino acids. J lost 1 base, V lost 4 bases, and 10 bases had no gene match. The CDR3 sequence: CASSPTGGAFRTDTQYF. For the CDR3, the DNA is TGTGCCAGCAGCCCAACCGGGGGGGCCTTCCGCACAGATACGCAGTATTTT.

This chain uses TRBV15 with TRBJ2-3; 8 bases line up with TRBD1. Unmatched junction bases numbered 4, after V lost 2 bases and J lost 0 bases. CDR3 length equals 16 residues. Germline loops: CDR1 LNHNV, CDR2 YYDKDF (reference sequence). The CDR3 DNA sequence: TGTGCCACCAGCAGAAGGACAGGGATGAGCACAGATACGCAGTATTTT. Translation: CATSRRTGMSTDTQYF.

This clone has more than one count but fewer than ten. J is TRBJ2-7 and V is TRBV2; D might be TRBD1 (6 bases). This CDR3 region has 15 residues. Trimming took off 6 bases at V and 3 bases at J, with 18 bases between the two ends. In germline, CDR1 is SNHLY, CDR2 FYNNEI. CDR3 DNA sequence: TGTGCCAGCAGGCACCCGACAGGACAACTCTACGAGCAGTACTTC. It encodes CASRHPTGQLYEQYF.

CDR3 coding DNA: TGTGCCAGCAGCACACCCTTGCTAGCGCCGGCGTACAATGAGCAGTTCTTC. Translated: CASSTPLLAPAYNEQFF. The V gene is TRBV9, the J gene TRBJ2-1, with a weak D call TRBD2 (6 bases). This CDR3 comprises 17 residues. The germline V gene has CDR1 SGDLS and CDR2 YYNGEE. V gave up 4 bases and J gave up 4 bases, with 21 bases separating them.

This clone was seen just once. Here the CDR3 reads CASETGSSPYEQYF. The CDR3, as DNA: TGTGCCAGCGAGACAGGGTCTTCCCCGTACGAGCAGTACTTC. The chain carries TRBV28 and TRBJ2-7; TRBD1 agrees at 7 bases. The V gene's germline CDR1 is MDHEN and CDR2 SYDVKM. After removal of 8 bases from V and 4 bases from J, the junction contained 11 bases not matched to a gene. The CDR3 loop spans 14 amino acids.

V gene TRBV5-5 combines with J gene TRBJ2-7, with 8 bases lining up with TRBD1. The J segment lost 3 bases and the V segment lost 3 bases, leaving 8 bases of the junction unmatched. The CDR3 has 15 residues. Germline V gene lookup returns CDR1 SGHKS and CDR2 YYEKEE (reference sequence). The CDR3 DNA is TGTGCCAGCAGCTCCACCGGGACAGGAATCTACGAGCAGTACTTC. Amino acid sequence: CASSSTGTGIYEQYF.